These 29 T cell receptor beta chains were sequenced from one sample in a study of cytomegalovirus exposure and HLA in healthy donors. Primers for the PCR totalled 60 Vbeta and 13 Jbeta. Method: immunoSEQ multiplex PCR; TCRdb's copy keeps in-frame clones and lacks some. Seen here are about 140,000 clones, roughly 79% observed once, and the top ten hold 1.7%. Sequenced material: PBMCs. The receptors originated from a woman between 25 and 40 years old in good health and CMV-seronegative.

The CDR3 bases are TGTGCCAGCAGTTCGGGACTAGCGGGCACAGATACGCAGTATTTT. Its protein is CASSSGLAGTDTQYF. J is TRBJ2-3 and V is TRBV7-3; 11 positions match TRBD2. This CDR3 spans 15 amino acids. Germline lookup yields CDR1 SGHTA and CDR2 FQGTGA. The V gene end was trimmed by 6 bases and the J gene end by 1 base; junction bases not matched to a gene: 3.

The rearrangement uses TRBV9 and TRBJ1-2; 9 nucleotides match TRBD1. This CDR3 is built from 14 residues. CDR1 and CDR2 (germline): SGDLS, YYNGEE. V gave up 3 bases and J gave up 5 bases; unmatched junction bases: 5. The CDR3 protein is CASSALGTGYGYTF. In DNA, the CDR3 is TGTGCCAGCAGCGCCCTCGGGACAGGGTATGGCTACACCTTC.

The V call is TRBV29-1, the J call TRBJ1-2; possibly TRBD1 for D (6 bases). This CDR3 is built from 12 residues. CDR1 is SQVTM, CDR2 ANQGSEA, per germline. The V end lost 1 base, the J end lost 4 bases, and 7 bases lay between the germline ends. The CDR3 sequence: CSVEAGVYGYTF. CDR3 DNA sequence: TGCAGCGTTGAAGCAGGGGTCTATGGCTACACCTTC.

The genes are TRBV5-5 and TRBJ2-1, with 12 positions matching TRBD2. J was trimmed by 7 bases and V by 1 base; bases with no gene match: 3. CDR3 length equals 15 residues. Germline V gene data show CDR1 as SGHKS and CDR2 as YYEKEE (reference sequence). The CDR3 region has the DNA TGTGCCAGCAGCTTGCTGACTAGCGGGGGTAATGAGCAGTTCTTC. Encoded protein: CASSLLTSGGNEQFF.

J is TRBJ1-2 and V is TRBV5-1; 8 positions match TRBD1. The V segment lost 4 bases and the J segment 3 bases; nucleotides outside the gene matches: 11. The V gene's germline CDR1 is SGHRS and CDR2 YFSETQ. This CDR3 contains 16 residues. In DNA, the CDR3 is TGCGCCAGCAGCCCGCGCACCGGGACAGGTTACTATGGCTACACCTTC. Its translation is CASSPRTGTGYYGYTF. The variable domain in full, with the rest retrieved from reference TRBV5-1 and TRBJ1-2, is KAGVTQTPRYLIKTRGQQVTLSCSPISGHRSVSWYQQTPGQGLQFLFEYFSETQRNKGNFPGRFSGRQFSNSRSEMNVSTLELGDSALYLCASSPRTGTGYYGYTFGSGTRLTVV.

The rearrangement links TRBV2 to TRBJ1-6, with 8 bases matching TRBD1. The junction had 7 bases not matched to a gene; V was cut back by 5 bases and J by 10 bases. Per germline, CDR1 SNHLY and CDR2 FYNNEI. The CDR3 totals 14 residues. CDR3 nucleotides: TGTGCCAGCAGTCCGGACAGGGATTGGTCACCCCTCCACTTT. Its translation: CASSPDRDWSPLHF.

The V call is TRBV4-1, the J call TRBJ1-2, with 7 bases aligning to TRBD1. The germline V gene encodes CDR1 MGHRA and CDR2 YSYEKL. The CDR3 is made up of 15 amino acids. J gave up 0 bases and V 4 bases, and 5 bases lay outside the gene matches. The CDR3 reads CASSLGQGANYGYTF. The CDR3 DNA is TGCGCCAGCAGCCTGGGTCAGGGGGCTAACTATGGCTACACCTTC.

This clone has just one count. V and J are TRBV5-4 and TRBJ1-4; tentative D call: TRBD1 (6 bases). Between the trimmed V and J ends, which lost 4 bases and 0 bases, there was a span of 13 bases. The CDR3 is made up of 16 amino acids. CDR1 is SGHNT and CDR2 is YYREEE in the germline V gene (reference sequence). The CDR3, as DNA: TGTGCCAGCAGCAGAGGACAGACCACAACTAATGAAAAACTGTTTTTT. The encoded protein is CASSRGQTTTNEKLFF.

DNA of the CDR3: TGTGCCAGTAGTACCGACGGGACAGGCTTATATGGCTACACCTTC. This encodes CASSTDGTGLYGYTF. The chain joins TRBV19 to TRBJ1-2, with 8 bases identical to TRBD1. Germline lookup yields CDR1 LNHDA and CDR2 SQIVND (reference sequence). The V gene end was trimmed by 4 bases and the J gene end by 5 bases; junction bases not matched to a gene: 9. This CDR3 is 15 amino acids long.

The rearrangement links TRBV28 to TRBJ1-1; 7 bases agree with TRBD1. This CDR3 has 15 amino acids. Germline V CDR1 and CDR2: MDHEN, SYDVKM. V was pared by 5 bases and J by 3 bases, with 9 bases of the junction left unmatched. CDR3 region: CASSTYRGFDTEAFF. CDR3 DNA sequence: TGTGCCAGCAGTACCTACAGGGGATTCGACACTGAAGCTTTCTTT.

The V and J genes are TRBV6-1 and TRBJ1-6; D not certain. The CDR3 has 16 residues. CDR1 MNHNS and CDR2 SASEGT come from the germline V gene. V was trimmed by 2 bases and J by 13 bases, leaving 21 bases between them. CDR3 residues: CASSELGGNGGSPLHF. CDR3 coding DNA: TGTGCCAGCAGTGAACTAGGTGGAAACGGAGGTAGTCCCCTCCACTTT.

The chain uses TRBV5-1 and TRBJ1-5, with D possibly being TRBD1 (5 bases). The V end lost 5 bases, the J end lost 8 bases, and 17 bases lay between the germline ends. The CDR3 has 14 residues. CDR1 SGHRS and CDR2 YFSETQ come from the germline V gene. CDR3 DNA sequence: TGCGCCAGCAGACTAGGGGCGGGGGGTGAGCCCCAGCATTTT. It encodes CASRLGAGGEPQHF.

Comments on this clone: A junction end diverges from the germline sequence, so it may reflect a read error. J is TRBJ1-2 and V is TRBV28; D not resolved. This CDR3 is 12 amino acids long. The germline gives CDR1 MDHEN, CDR2 SYDVKM. The DNA for the CDR3 is TGTGCCAGCAGTTTCCCTAACTATGTCTACACCTTC. Its translation is CASSFPNYVYTF.

V gene TRBV5-4 combines with J gene TRBJ2-7; 7 positions match TRBD2. Germline CDR1 is SGHNT and CDR2 is YYREEE (reference sequence). The CDR3 loop spans 15 amino acids. Losses at the gene ends were 1 base for V and 5 bases for J; bases not matched to a gene: 9. As DNA, the CDR3 is TGTGCCAGCAGCTTGTACGTGGCGGGGGATGACGAGCAGTACTTC. Amino acids: CASSLYVAGDDEQYF.

CDR3 in amino acids: CASRGSFEAFF. The CDR3 bases are TGTGCCAGCAGGGGCAGCTTTGAAGCTTTCTTT. J is TRBJ1-1 and V is TRBV6-5; D gene unclear. The CDR3 has 11 residues. Between the trimmed V and J ends, which lost 6 bases and 7 bases, there was a span of 9 bases. The germline CDR1 and CDR2 sequences are MNHEY and SVGAGI.

The chain employs TRBV19 and TRBJ2-1; TRBD2 matches at 11 bases. The J segment lost 2 bases and the V segment lost 4 bases, leaving 1 base of the junction unmatched. Germline V lookup: CDR1 LNHDA, CDR2 SQIVND (reference sequence). There are 15 residues in the CDR3. CDR3: CASSTSGGPYNEQFF. In DNA form, the CDR3 reads TGTGCCAGTAGTACTAGCGGGGGGCCCTACAATGAGCAGTTCTTC.

The chain recombines TRBV15 with TRBJ2-1; TRBD2 matches at 10 bases. CDR3 size: 15 residues. Germline V lookup: CDR1 LNHNV, CDR2 YYDKDF (reference sequence). V lost 0 bases, J lost 8 bases, and 4 bases stayed unmatched. CDR3 nucleotide sequence: TGTGCCACCAGCAGAGACAGCGGGGGGGGCTATGAGCAGTTCTTC. This translates into CATSRDSGGGYEQFF.

This clone was seen once. The chain links TRBV10-2 to TRBJ2-7, with 8 bases fitting TRBD1. The CDR3 loop spans 15 amino acids. The germline V gene encodes CDR1 WSHSY and CDR2 SAAADI. With V trimmed by 7 bases and J by 0 bases, 8 bases remained unmatched. Here the CDR3 reads CASKLDRGGSYEQYF. Here the CDR3 DNA reads TGCGCCAGCAAACTCGACAGGGGAGGCTCCTACGAGCAGTACTTC.

The rearrangement joins TRBV6-6 to TRBJ1-3; D is perhaps TRBD1 (6 bases). V was pared by 6 bases and J by 4 bases, with 19 bases between. This CDR3 region has 16 residues. Germline V gene sequence: CDR1 MNHNY, CDR2 SVGAGI (reference sequence). CDR3 sequence: CASRLDGGAAGNTIYF. For the CDR3, the DNA is TGTGCCAGCAGATTAGATGGGGGCGCCGCAGGAAACACCATATATTTT.

The table lists this clone with a few counts. The chain employs TRBV2 and TRBJ2-3; no clear D. CDR3 length: 15 amino acids. Germline V lookup: CDR1 SNHLY, CDR2 FYNNEI. Trimming took off 1 base at V and 2 bases at J, with 10 bases between the two ends. CDR3 amino acids: CASSEGAGPTDTQYF. The CDR3, as DNA: TGTGCCAGCAGTGAAGGGGCCGGCCCCACAGATACGCAGTATTTT.

The chain carries TRBV5-6 and TRBJ1-4; the D gene is possibly TRBD1 (5 bases). The CDR3 covers 14 residues. The germline V gene encodes CDR1 SGHDT and CDR2 YYEEEE. The V gene lost 4 bases and the J gene lost 5 bases, with 12 bases spanning the gap. CDR3 amino acids: CASSARVRNEKLFF. Here the CDR3 DNA reads TGTGCCAGCAGCGCCAGGGTGAGGAATGAAAAACTGTTTTTT.

This chain connects TRBV2 to TRBJ1-5, with TRBD1 matching over 10 bases. Losses at the gene ends were 3 bases for V and 4 bases for J; bases not matched to a gene: 6. Germline V gene sequence: CDR1 SNHLY, CDR2 FYNNEI. CDR3 size: 16 residues. In nucleotides, the CDR3 is TGTGCCAGCAGTGAGGAAGGGACAGGGGATAATCAGCCCCAGCATTTT. Encoded protein: CASSEEGTGDNQPQHF.

The chain combines TRBV4-1 with TRBJ2-1, with 8 bases fitting TRBD1. Per the germline V gene, CDR1 is MGHRA and CDR2 is YSYEKL. Germline trimming cut 1 base from V and 6 bases from J; bases unmatched to any gene: 2. The CDR3 is made up of 14 amino acids. CDR3 loop: CASSQGQGRNEQFF. The CDR3 DNA reads TGCGCCAGCAGCCAAGGACAGGGGCGCAATGAGCAGTTCTTC.

The chain links TRBV6-5 to TRBJ2-5, with a possible D match to TRBD1 (5 bases). The V gene lost 0 bases and the J gene lost 1 base, with 12 bases spanning the gap. The length of the CDR3 is 16 residues. In germline, CDR1 is MNHEY, CDR2 SVGAGI. DNA of the CDR3: TGTGCCAGCAGTTACTCAGAGGACACGACCCAAGAGACCCAGTACTTC. Its protein product is CASSYSEDTTQETQYF.

The rearrangement links TRBV6-1 to TRBJ2-7, with 7 bases matching TRBD2. This CDR3 is built from 16 residues. Germline loops: CDR1 MNHNS, CDR2 SASEGT. V lost 4 bases, J lost 4 bases, and 13 bases stayed unmatched. CDR3 loop: CASSARLAGDMYEQYF. The CDR3 DNA follows: TGTGCCAGCAGTGCCCGACTGGCGGGGGATATGTACGAGCAGTACTTC.

V gene TRBV7-2 combines with J gene TRBJ1-5, with a weak D call TRBD1 (6 bases). The germline V and J ends were trimmed by 4 bases and 2 bases, with 15 bases remaining between them. CDR3 size: 16 residues. Germline CDR1 SGHTA, CDR2 FQGNSA. The CDR3 sequence is CASSSGGAGGNQPQHF. DNA of the CDR3: TGTGCCAGCAGCTCCGGGGGGGCTGGGGGCAATCAGCCCCAGCATTTT.

The chain uses TRBV7-2 and TRBJ1-6; a weak D match, TRBD1 (5 bases). Looked up from germline, CDR1 is SGHTA and CDR2 is FQGNSA. Trimming took 2 bases from V and 7 from J, leaving 9 bases between them. The length of the CDR3 is 14 residues. Written as DNA, the CDR3 is TGTGCCAGCAGCTTAATCCCAGGGAATTCACCCCTCCACTTT. Translated: CASSLIPGNSPLHF.

The rearrangement joins TRBV2 to TRBJ1-5; D gene unclear. Germline loops: CDR1 SNHLY, CDR2 FYNNEI. The CDR3 has 14 residues. Trimming pared 3 bases from V and 4 bases from J, leaving 10 bases between. The CDR3 DNA reads TGTGCCAGCAGTGATAGGCAGGTTAATCAGCCCCAGCATTTT. This encodes CASSDRQVNQPQHF.

In this sample, this clone turned up a few times. J is TRBJ1-5 and V is TRBV18; maybe TRBD1 (6 bases). The CDR3 has 16 residues. Deletions cut 0 bases from V and 5 bases from J, with 14 bases between. Germline V CDR1 and CDR2: KGHSH, LQKENI. CDR3 in amino acids: CASSPPNRALDQPQHF. CDR3 DNA sequence: TGTGCCAGCTCACCACCGAACAGGGCGCTCGATCAGCCCCAGCATTTT.